This TCR beta chain emerged from a study of T cells after yellow fever vaccination. In the study overall: Preparation used SMART-Seq v4 Ultra Low Input for the low-cell-number fractions. Whole-study findings and limits: The secondary response was weaker, and its peak arrived faster, on day 5 versus 15.

V shed 0 bases and J shed 4 bases, with 3 bases lying between them. The germline gives CDR1 LGHDT, CDR2 YNNKEL (reference sequence). The CDR3 has 12 amino acids. A universal primer site and UMIs were added as TCR cDNA was made by 5'RACE template switching. MiXCR was run by TCRdb on the 5' RACE reads, yielding one entry per CDR3 protein. This table has more than 75,000 distinct CDR3 sequences, approximately 8.4% appearing once. The receptor was isolated from a man in his late teens or twenties who received the YFV17D yellow fever vaccine. This rearrangement joins TRBV3-1 to TRBJ1-1; no clear D. The sequenced sample was CD8+ T cells not binding an NS4B(214-222) dextramer, sorted from PBMCs, obtained around 15 days after the first yellow fever vaccination. DNA for the CDR3: TGTGCCAGCAGCCAAGATGTCACTGAAGCTTTCTTT. Translated: CASSQDVTEAFF.